These T cell receptor beta chains were read from a single sample in a study of human T cells and chemical hapten exposure. In TCRdb, the RACE reads were re-called with MiXCR into one record per CDR3 protein. The repertoire holds about 270,000 distinct CDR3 sequences, with 7.7% as singletons. Sequencing was performed on whole blood, taken in connection with sensitization to the hapten diphenylcyclopropenone (DPC). These receptors were taken from a young man with alopecia areata. Some clones in this sample may be carry-over from other donors' samples. The CDR3 runs from the conserved cysteine through the conserved F or W. D genes are given only for firm matches. Some rows have no size entry. The others give once, few or many, or a class for an expanded clone.

length: 14; J: TRBJ1-4; D: TRBD1; size: many; V: TRBV6-2/TRBV6-3; DNA: TGTGCCAGCAGTCACCGACAGGGAGGTGAAAAACTGTTTTTT; CDR3: CASSHRQGGEKLFF
length: 14; J: TRBJ2-3; D: TRBD2; size: few; V: TRBV29-1; DNA: TGCAGCGCAGTTGGGAGGGGCCGCACAGATACGCAGTATTTT; CDR3: CSAVGRGRTDTQYF
length: 16; J: TRBJ2-2; D: -; size: many; V: TRBV6-5; DNA: TGTGCCAGCAGCGCAGGAAACACAGTTTCCACCGGGGAGCTGTTTTTT; CDR3: CASSAGNTVSTGELFF
length: 14; J: TRBJ1-5; D: -; size: -; V: TRBV7-9; DNA: TGTGCCAGCAGCAACGACAGGAGAGGTCAGCCCCAGCATTTT; CDR3: CASSNDRRGQPQHF
length: 12; J: TRBJ2-2; D: -; size: few; V: TRBV29-1; DNA: TGCAGCACGCGAACAGGAGCGGGGGAGCTGTTTTTT; CDR3: CSTRTGAGELFF
length: 14; J: TRBJ1-1; D: -; size: few; V: TRBV6-5; DNA: TGTGCCAGCCTTCCCGGCAGCACGAACACTGAAGCTTTCTTT; CDR3: CASLPGSTNTEAFF
length: 14; J: TRBJ2-5; D: TRBD2; size: -; V: TRBV20-1; DNA: TGCAGTGCCCAGACTAGCGGGGGGGAAGAGACCCAGTACTTC; CDR3: CSAQTSGGEETQYF
length: 14; J: TRBJ1-2; D: -; size: -; V: TRBV27; DNA: TGTGCCAGCAGTAAGGACAGCTCGACCTATGGCTACACCTTC; CDR3: CASSKDSSTYGYTF
length: 15; J: TRBJ2-1; D: TRBD2; size: few; V: TRBV14; DNA: TGTGCCAGCAGCCGCGGACTAGCCACCTACAATGAGCAGTTCTTC; CDR3: CASSRGLATYNEQFF
length: 14; J: TRBJ1-3; D: -; size: few; V: TRBV7-6; DNA: TGTGCCAGCAGCTTAGAGGGATACGGAAACACCATATATTTT; CDR3: CASSLEGYGNTIYF
length: 14; J: TRBJ2-4; D: TRBD1; size: few; V: TRBV7-2; DNA: TGTGCCAGCAGCTTGACAGGGACGGAGAACATTCAGTACTTC; CDR3: CASSLTGTENIQYF
length: 17; J: TRBJ2-7; D: TRBD2; size: many; V: TRBV10-3; DNA: TGTGCCATCAGTGATCCCGGACTAGCGGACCGAACCTACGAGCAGTACTTC; CDR3: CAISDPGLADRTYEQYF
length: 15; J: TRBJ2-7; D: -; size: many; V: TRBV10-3; DNA: TGTGCCATCAGTACCAACGGACAGAGCTCCTACGAGCAGTACTTC; CDR3: CAISTNGQSSYEQYF
length: 17; J: TRBJ2-1; D: TRBD2; size: few; V: TRBV4-3; DNA: TGCGCCAGCAGCCAACGAACCAGGGCTAGCGGGGGGGATGAGCAGTTCTTC; CDR3: CASSQRTRASGGDEQFF
length: 13; J: TRBJ2-5; D: TRBD1; size: many; V: TRBV12-3/TRBV12-4; DNA: TGTGCCAGCAGCTCAGGGGGCGGGAAGACCCAGTACTTC; CDR3: CASSSGGGKTQYF
length: 13; J: TRBJ2-1; D: TRBD2; size: -; V: TRBV6-2/TRBV6-3; DNA: TGTGCCAGCGGACTAGGAGGTCTCAATGAGCAGTTCTTC; CDR3: CASGLGGLNEQFF
length: 14; J: TRBJ1-4; D: -; size: -; V: TRBV24-1; DNA: TGTGCCACCAGTGGTAGGGGGACGAATGAAAAACTGTTTTTT; CDR3: CATSGRGTNEKLFF
length: 16; J: TRBJ1-1; D: -; size: -; V: TRBV6-5; DNA: TGTGCCAGCAGTTACTCGGTCTTCTCATCGAACACTGAAGCTTTCTTT; CDR3: CASSYSVFSSNTEAFF
length: 13; J: TRBJ1-2; D: -; size: many; V: TRBV5-1; DNA: TGCGCCAGCAGCATGGACGGCATCTATGGCTACACCTTC; CDR3: CASSMDGIYGYTF
length: 15; J: TRBJ2-1; D: -; size: -; V: TRBV12-3/TRBV12-4; DNA: TGTGCCAGTTCGATGGGCGGGGGCAAGTTTAATGAGCAGTTCTTC; CDR3: CASSMGGGKFNEQFF
length: 15; J: TRBJ2-1; D: -; size: many; V: TRBV6-2/TRBV6-3; DNA: TGTGCCAGCAGTTACACGGGAAGCTCCTACAATGAGCAGTTCTTC; CDR3: CASSYTGSSYNEQFF
length: 14; J: TRBJ1-1; D: -; size: many; V: TRBV9; DNA: TGTGCCAGCAGCGTAACAGGTTTCGGAACTGAAGCTTTCTTT; CDR3: CASSVTGFGTEAFF
length: 14; J: TRBJ1-1; D: TRBD1; size: -; V: TRBV20-1; DNA: TGCAGTGCGCCGACAGGGGTACCGTACACTGAAGCTTTCTTT; CDR3: CSAPTGVPYTEAFF
length: 15; J: TRBJ2-2; D: -; size: few; V: TRBV6-5; DNA: TGTGCCAGCAGTTCCCAAGACAGTCTCACCGGGGAGCTGTTTTTT; CDR3: CASSSQDSLTGELFF
length: 14; J: TRBJ1-5; D: -; size: many; V: TRBV7-9; DNA: TGTGCCAGCAGCGGGGGTTATAGCAATCAGCCCCAGCATTTT; CDR3: CASSGGYSNQPQHF
length: 16; J: TRBJ2-1; D: TRBD2; size: -; V: TRBV6-2/TRBV6-3; DNA: TGTGCCAGCAGTCTGGGACTACCGAGCTCCTACAATGAGCAGTTCTTC; CDR3: CASSLGLPSSYNEQFF
length: 14; J: TRBJ1-5; D: -; size: few; V: TRBV15; DNA: TGTGCCACCAGCAGAGATCGGGGAATTCAGCCCCAGCATTTT; CDR3: CATSRDRGIQPQHF
length: 17; J: TRBJ1-3; D: -; size: few; V: TRBV5-1; DNA: TGCGCCAGCAGCTCCGCCATGGAGAGCAGGGCGGGAAACACCATATATTTT; CDR3: CASSSAMESRAGNTIYF
length: 11; J: TRBJ1-2; D: -; size: -; V: TRBV20-1; DNA: TGCAGTGCGGCAGAATTCGATGGCTACACCTTC; CDR3: CSAAEFDGYTF
length: 16; J: TRBJ1-5; D: -; size: few; V: TRBV7-9; DNA: TGTGCCAGCAGCTTAGAGTCAGGGGTTGGCAATCAGCCCCAGCATTTT; CDR3: CASSLESGVGNQPQHF
length: 15; J: TRBJ2-1; D: -; size: few; V: TRBV18; DNA: TGTGCCAGCTCACCACCCAAAGACTTCTACAATGAGCAGTTCTTC; CDR3: CASSPPKDFYNEQFF
length: 12; J: TRBJ1-2; D: -; size: many; V: TRBV29-1; DNA: TGCAGCGTTGCTCGACAGGCCTATGGCTACACCTTC; CDR3: CSVARQAYGYTF
length: 14; J: TRBJ1-2; D: -; size: few; V: TRBV4-1; DNA: TGCGCCAGCAGCCAAGATCCACAGCTTTATGGCTACACCTTC; CDR3: CASSQDPQLYGYTF
length: 18; J: TRBJ2-3; D: TRBD2; size: -; V: TRBV20-1; DNA: TGCAGTGCTCCCGGACTAGCGGGGGGTTTGGGAAGGGCAGATACGCAGTATTTT; CDR3: CSAPGLAGGLGRADTQYF
length: 13; J: TRBJ1-2; D: -; size: many; V: TRBV7-2; DNA: TGTGCCAGCAGCTTACCAGACTACTATGGCTACACCTTC; CDR3: CASSLPDYYGYTF
length: 18; J: TRBJ2-1; D: TRBD2; size: few; V: TRBV6-6; DNA: TGTGCCAGCAGTTACCCCCCTCTAGCGGGGGGGCCTCTTTATGAGCAGTTCTTC; CDR3: CASSYPPLAGGPLYEQFF
length: 12; J: TRBJ2-7; D: -; size: many; V: TRBV29-1; DNA: TGCAGCGTTGAGGGACGGAACTACGAGCAGTACTTC; CDR3: CSVEGRNYEQYF
length: 16; J: TRBJ1-2; D: -; size: few; V: TRBV4-2; DNA: TGTGCCAGCAGCCAAGATCCTGGGAGGACCCACCATGGCTACACCTTC; CDR3: CASSQDPGRTHHGYTF
length: 16; J: TRBJ2-2; D: -; size: -; V: TRBV4-2; DNA: TGTGCCAGCAGCCAAGCACTAAAACAGGCAACCGGGGAGCTGTTTTTT; CDR3: CASSQALKQATGELFF
length: 14; J: TRBJ1-3; D: -; size: many; V: TRBV7-2; DNA: TGTGCCAGCAGCCCGGGCATCGGAGGAAACACCATATATTTT; CDR3: CASSPGIGGNTIYF
length: 15; J: TRBJ2-6; D: -; size: many; V: TRBV6-6; DNA: TGTGCCAGCAGCTTAGGGAGCTCTGGGGCCAACGTCCTGACTTTC; CDR3: CASSLGSSGANVLTF
length: 14; J: TRBJ1-1; D: -; size: -; V: TRBV3-1; DNA: TGTGCCAGCAGCCAGGGAGGCCAGGCTTTTGAAGCTTTCTTT; CDR3: CASSQGGQAFEAFF
length: 17; J: TRBJ2-3; D: TRBD2; size: many; V: TRBV28; DNA: TGTGCCAGCAGTCCGACCCCAGCGGGGCCAGGGACAGATACGCAGTATTTT; CDR3: CASSPTPAGPGTDTQYF
length: 13; J: TRBJ2-3; D: -; size: -; V: TRBV12-3/TRBV12-4; DNA: TGTGTCAGCAGCCCGGTAAGGGCAGATACGCAGTATTTT; CDR3: CVSSPVRADTQYF
length: 13; J: TRBJ1-2; D: TRBD1; size: many; V: TRBV28; DNA: TGTGCCAGCAGTTTCATAGGGGGCAATGGCTACACCTTC; CDR3: CASSFIGGNGYTF
length: 16; J: TRBJ2-1; D: -; size: many; V: TRBV28; DNA: TGTGCCAGCAGTTTAGGATGGCAGGGGCCGATGAATGAGCAGTTCTTC; CDR3: CASSLGWQGPMNEQFF
length: 14; J: TRBJ2-3; D: TRBD1; size: many; V: TRBV7-8; DNA: TGTGCCAGCAGCCTGGACAGGTGGATAGATACGCAGTATTTT; CDR3: CASSLDRWIDTQYF